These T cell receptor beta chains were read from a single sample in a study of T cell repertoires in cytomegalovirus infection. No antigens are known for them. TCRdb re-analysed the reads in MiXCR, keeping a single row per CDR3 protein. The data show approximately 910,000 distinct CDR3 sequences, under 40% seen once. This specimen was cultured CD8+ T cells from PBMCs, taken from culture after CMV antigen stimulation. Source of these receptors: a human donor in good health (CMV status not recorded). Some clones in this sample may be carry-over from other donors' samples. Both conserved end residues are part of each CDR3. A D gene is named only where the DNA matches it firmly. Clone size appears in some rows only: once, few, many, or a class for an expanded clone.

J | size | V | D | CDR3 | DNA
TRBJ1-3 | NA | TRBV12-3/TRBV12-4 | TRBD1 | CASSPDRGASSGNTIYF | TGTGCCAGCAGTCCGGACAGGGGCGCCTCCTCTGGAAACACCATATATTTT
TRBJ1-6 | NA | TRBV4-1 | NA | CASSQEPFGGAHSPLHF | TGTGCCAGCAGCCAAGAACCGTTTGGGGGGGCTCATTCACCCCTCCACTTT
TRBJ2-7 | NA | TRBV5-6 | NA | CASSFEFYEQYF | TGTGCCAGCAGCTTTGAATTCTACGAGCAGTACTTC
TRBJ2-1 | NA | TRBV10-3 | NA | CAISDSVSYNEQFF | TGTGCCATCAGTGACTCGGTATCCTACAATGAGCAGTTCTTC
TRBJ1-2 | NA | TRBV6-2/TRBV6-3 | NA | CASSYILPVYGYTF | TGTGCCAGCAGTTACATTCTACCGGTCTATGGCTACACCTTC
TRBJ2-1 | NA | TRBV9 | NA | CASSVGMGAEWYNEQFF | TGTGCCAGCAGCGTAGGAATGGGGGCGGAGTGGTACAATGAGCAGTTCTTC
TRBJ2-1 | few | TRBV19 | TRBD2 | CASSIGVAGYNEQFF | TGTGCCAGTAGTATAGGGGTAGCGGGCTACAATGAGCAGTTCTTC
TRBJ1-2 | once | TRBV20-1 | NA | CSAGDNYGYTF | TGCAGTGCTGGGGATAACTATGGCTACACCTTC
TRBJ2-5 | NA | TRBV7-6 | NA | CANSARAERETQYF | TGTGCCAACAGCGCCCGAGCGGAGAGGGAGACCCAGTACTTC
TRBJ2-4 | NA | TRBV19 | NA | CASSIPGPLRVENIQYF | TGTGCCAGTAGTATCCCAGGGCCACTGAGGGTTGAAAACATTCAGTACTTC
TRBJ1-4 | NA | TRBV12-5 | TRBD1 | CASGPWDSSATNEKLFF | TGTGCTAGTGGTCCATGGGACAGCTCCGCAACTAATGAAAAACTGTTTTTT
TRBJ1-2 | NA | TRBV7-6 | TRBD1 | CASSQGGHYGYTF | TGTGCCAGCAGCCAAGGGGGCCACTATGGCTACACCTTC
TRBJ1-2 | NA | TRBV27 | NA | CASRGGDNYGYTF | TGTGCCAGCAGGGGTGGGGATAACTATGGCTACACCTTC
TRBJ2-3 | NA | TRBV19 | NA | CASSDGSRVTDTQYF | TGTGCCAGTAGTGACGGGTCCAGAGTCACAGATACGCAGTATTTT
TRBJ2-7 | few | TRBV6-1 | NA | CASSSGREQYF | TGTGCCAGCAGTTCCGGTCGGGAGCAGTACTTC
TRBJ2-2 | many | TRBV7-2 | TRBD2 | CASRRGLAGGVVHNTGELFF | TGTGCCAGCAGGAGGGGGCTAGCGGGGGGGGTCGTTCATAACACCGGGGAGCTGTTTTTT
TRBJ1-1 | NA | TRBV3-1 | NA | CASSQDQWGQTEAFF | TGTGCCAGCAGCCAAGATCAATGGGGTCAGACTGAAGCTTTCTTT
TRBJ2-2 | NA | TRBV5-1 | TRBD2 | CASSSGLAGGLRELFF | TGCGCCAGCAGCAGTGGACTAGCGGGGGGGCTTCGGGAGCTGTTTTTT
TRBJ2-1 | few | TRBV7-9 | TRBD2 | CASSHSGGSNEQFF | TGTGCCAGCAGCCATTCCGGCGGGAGCAATGAGCAGTTCTTC
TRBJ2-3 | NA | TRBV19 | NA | CASSIDRSSSDTQYF | TGTGCCAGTAGTATCGACAGGTCCTCCTCAGATACGCAGTATTTT
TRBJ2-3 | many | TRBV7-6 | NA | CASSQGGGAADTQYF | TGTGCCAGCAGCCAAGGGGGGGGGGCCGCAGATACGCAGTATTTT
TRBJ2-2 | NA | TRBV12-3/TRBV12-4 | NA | CASSFWQGGTGELFF | TGTGCCAGCAGTTTCTGGCAGGGGGGCACCGGGGAGCTGTTTTTT
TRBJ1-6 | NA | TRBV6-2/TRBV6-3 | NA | CASSQDYPSSYNSPLHF | TGTGCCAGCTCCCAGGACTACCCAAGCTCCTATAATTCACCCCTCCACTTT
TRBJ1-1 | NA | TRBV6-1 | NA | CASNQGMNTEAFF | TGTGCCAGCAATCAGGGCATGAACACTGAAGCTTTCTTT
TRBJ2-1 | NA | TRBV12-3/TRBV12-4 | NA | CVSSYQAVGDEQIF | TGTGTCAGCAGCTACCAGGCGGTAGGTGATGAGCAGATCTTC
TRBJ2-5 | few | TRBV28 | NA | CASMVERRETQYF | TGTGCCAGCATGGTGGAGCGGAGAGAGACCCAGTACTTC
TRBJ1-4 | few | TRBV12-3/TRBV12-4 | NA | CASSSTSGSIELFF | TGTGCCAGCAGCTCAACGTCGGGCTCCATCGAACTGTTTTTT
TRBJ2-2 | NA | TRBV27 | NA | CASSLTTARELFF | TGTGCCAGCAGTTTAACCACGGCTCGGGAGCTGTTTTTT
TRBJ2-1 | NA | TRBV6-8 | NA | CASSFFSSSYNEQFF | TGTGCCAGCAGTTTCTTCTCCAGCTCCTACAATGAGCAGTTCTTC
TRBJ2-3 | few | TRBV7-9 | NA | CASSPWDNTDTQYF | TGTGCCAGCTCGCCCTGGGACAACACAGATACGCAGTATTTT
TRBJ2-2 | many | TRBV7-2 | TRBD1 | CASSLNRGTGELFF | TGTGCCAGCAGCTTAAACAGGGGTACCGGGGAGCTGTTTTTT
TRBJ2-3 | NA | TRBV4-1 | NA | CASSLDNTDTQYF | TGCGCCAGCAGCCTAGATAACACAGATACGCAGTATTTT
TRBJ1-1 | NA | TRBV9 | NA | CASRVNSMNTEAFF | TGTGCCAGCAGGGTGAACAGCATGAACACTGAAGCTTTCTTT
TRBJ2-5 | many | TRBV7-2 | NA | CASSLVSRTVEETQYF | TGTGCCAGCAGCTTGGTCTCCAGGACAGTCGAAGAGACCCAGTACTTC
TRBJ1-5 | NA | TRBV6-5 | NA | CASGLQPQHF | TGTGCCAGTGGTCTCCAGCCCCAGCATTTT
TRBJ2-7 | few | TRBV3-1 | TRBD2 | CASSQVPSGGLDEQYF | TGTGCCAGCAGCCAAGTGCCTAGCGGGGGGCTCGACGAGCAGTACTTC
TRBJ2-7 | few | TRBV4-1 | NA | CASSQDVAVEQYF | TGCGCCAGCAGCCAAGATGTGGCAGTCGAGCAGTACTTC
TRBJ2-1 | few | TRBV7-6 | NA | CASSLDWDSYNEQFF | TGTGCCAGCAGCTTAGATTGGGACTCCTACAATGAGCAGTTCTTC
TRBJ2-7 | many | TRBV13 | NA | CASSPPDSYEQYF | TGTGCCAGCAGCCCCCCCGACAGTTACGAGCAGTACTTC
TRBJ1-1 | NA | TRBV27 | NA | CASRPLGAHTEAFF | TGTGCCAGCAGACCACTGGGGGCCCACACTGAAGCTTTCTTT
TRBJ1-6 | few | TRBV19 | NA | CASSIFYGDGYNSPLHF | TGTGCCAGTAGTATATTCTACGGGGACGGCTATAATTCACCCCTCCACTTT
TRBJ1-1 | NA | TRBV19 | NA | CASSILLEGNTEAFF | TGTGCCAGTAGTATCCTTTTGGAGGGGAACACTGAAGCTTTCTTT
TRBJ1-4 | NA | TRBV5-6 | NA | CASSPMGEGATNEKLFF | TGTGCCAGCAGCCCGATGGGGGAGGGAGCAACTAATGAAAAACTGTTTTTT
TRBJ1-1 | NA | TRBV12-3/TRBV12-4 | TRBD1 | CASSSTGTGGGTEAFF | TGTGCCAGCAGTTCCACCGGGACAGGGGGCGGCACTGAAGCTTTCTTT
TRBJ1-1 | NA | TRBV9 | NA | CASSVGKNRENTEAFF | TGTGCCAGCAGCGTAGGGAAGAACAGGGAGAACACTGAAGCTTTCTTT